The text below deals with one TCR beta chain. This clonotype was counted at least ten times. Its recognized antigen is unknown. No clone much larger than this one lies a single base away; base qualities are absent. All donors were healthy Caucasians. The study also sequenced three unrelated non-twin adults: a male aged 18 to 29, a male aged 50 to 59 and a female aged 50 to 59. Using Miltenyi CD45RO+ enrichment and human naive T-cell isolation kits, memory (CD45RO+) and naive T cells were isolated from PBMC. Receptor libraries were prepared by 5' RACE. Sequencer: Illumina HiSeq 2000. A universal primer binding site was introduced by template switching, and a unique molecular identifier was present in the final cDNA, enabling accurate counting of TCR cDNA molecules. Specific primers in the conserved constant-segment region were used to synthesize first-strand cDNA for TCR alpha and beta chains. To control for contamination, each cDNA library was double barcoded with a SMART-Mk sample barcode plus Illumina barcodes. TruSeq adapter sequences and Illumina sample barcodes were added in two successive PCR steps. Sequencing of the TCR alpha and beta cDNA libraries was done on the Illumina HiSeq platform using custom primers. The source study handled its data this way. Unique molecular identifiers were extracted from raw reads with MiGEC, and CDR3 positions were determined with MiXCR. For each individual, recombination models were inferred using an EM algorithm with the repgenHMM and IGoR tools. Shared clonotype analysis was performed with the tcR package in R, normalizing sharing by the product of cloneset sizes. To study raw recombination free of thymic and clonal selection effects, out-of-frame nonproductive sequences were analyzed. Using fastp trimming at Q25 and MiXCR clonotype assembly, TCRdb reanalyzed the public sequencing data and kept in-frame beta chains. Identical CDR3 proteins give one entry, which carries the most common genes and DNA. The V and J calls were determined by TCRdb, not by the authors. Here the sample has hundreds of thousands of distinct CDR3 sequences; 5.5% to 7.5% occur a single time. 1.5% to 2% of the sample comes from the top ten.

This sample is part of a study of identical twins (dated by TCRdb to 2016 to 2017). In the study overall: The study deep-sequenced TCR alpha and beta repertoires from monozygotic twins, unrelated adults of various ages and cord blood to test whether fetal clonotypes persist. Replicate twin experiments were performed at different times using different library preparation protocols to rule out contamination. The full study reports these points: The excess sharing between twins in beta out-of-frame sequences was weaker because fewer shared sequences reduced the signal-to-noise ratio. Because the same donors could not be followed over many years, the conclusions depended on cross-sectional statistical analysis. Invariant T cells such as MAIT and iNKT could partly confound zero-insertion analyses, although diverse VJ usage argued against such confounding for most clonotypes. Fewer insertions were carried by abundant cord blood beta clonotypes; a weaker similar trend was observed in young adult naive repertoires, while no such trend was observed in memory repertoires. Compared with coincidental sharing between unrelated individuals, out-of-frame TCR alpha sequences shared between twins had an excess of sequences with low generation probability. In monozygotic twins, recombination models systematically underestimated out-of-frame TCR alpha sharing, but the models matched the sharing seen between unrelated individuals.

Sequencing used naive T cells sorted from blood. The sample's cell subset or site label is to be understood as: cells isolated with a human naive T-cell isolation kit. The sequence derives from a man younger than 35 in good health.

At the DNA level, the sequence is TGTGCCAGCAGCCAATATGGGAGAGCTGGGGCCAACGTCCTGACTTTC. It is translated as CASSQYGRAGANVLTF. The receptor chain draws on TRBV3-1 and TRBJ2-6, and TRBD2 may be the D gene, going by 5 matching bases. The germline V gene (reference sequence) gives CDR1 as LGHDT and CDR2 as YNNKEL. From the cysteine through the phenylalanine, the CDR3 covers 16 amino acids. Left in the record is the CDR3 DNA by itself, 48 bases read in frame from the first base. Trimming takes 2 bases from V and 2 bases from J, and the germline ends sit 10 bases apart. Extended through the reference TRBV3-1 and TRBJ2-6 proteins, this CDR3 yields the full variable domain: DTAVSQTPKYLVTQMGNDKSIKCEQNLGHDTMYWYKQDSKKFLKIMFSYNNKELIINETVPNRFSPKSPDKAHLNLHINSLELGDSAVYFCASSQYGRAGANVLTFGAGSRLTVL.